This T cell receptor beta chain was captured by sequencing in a study of tumor and adjacent non-tumor tissue in lung cancer listed by TCRdb under 2018. Background for the entire study: The cohort included 12 adenocarcinoma, 2 squamous cell carcinoma and 1 small cell lung cancer patients. Sequencing produced about 130,000,000 productive TCRbeta reads in total, an average of about 3.8 million reads per sample. For each patient, one tumor sample and one normal lung sample were taken, giving approximately 30 paired specimens that underwent TCRbeta CDR3 sequencing. The roughly 15 patients were aged about 30 to 76 years, included about ten men and 5 women, and had TNM stage I to III disease. The study compared bulk TCRbeta repertoires from lung tumor tissue and matched distant non-tumor lung tissue of some 16 lung cancer patients.

Findings and caveats that apply to the study as a whole: The sequencing platform is not named in the methods, and unique molecular identifiers are not mentioned. Because peripheral blood was not sequenced, blood TCRbeta repertoires in the lung cancer patients of the study were not examined. Significantly higher TCR diversity was found in younger patients, and higher tumor TCR diversity was associated with shorter overall and disease-free survival. Significantly higher TCR diversity (inverse Simpson) was observed in tumor tissue than in normal lung tissue (around 450 vs 150, P = 0.0075, Mann-Whitney U test). The cohort had only 15 or so patients, and the authors noted that larger samples and more detailed clinical data are needed. A significantly larger cumulative share of the repertoire was made up by the top 100 clones in normal lung than in tumor tissue.

About this clonotype itself: The antigen this receptor binds is unknown. One junction end disagrees with the germline gene, perhaps due to a read error.

According to the germline V gene, CDR1 reads MGHRA and CDR2 reads YSYEKL. The CDR3 sequence holds 15 residues, the cysteine and phenylalanine included. The DNA shown is the 45-base CDR3, in frame from base 1. Library generation was performed with multiplex PCR. The reads were generated on an Illumina HiSeq 2500. TCRbeta libraries were built by three rounds of nested PCR using primers (Table S4), following protocols modified from ARM-PCR. Before sequencing, PCR products in the 200-500 bp range were cut out of the gel and cleaned up using the QIAquick gel extraction kit. As for how the authors treated the data: Trimmomatic was used to clean the reads, FLASH merged the cleaned reads into complete CDR3 sequences, and MiTCR assigned the sequences to V(D)J germline segments. VDJtools was used to compute clonal diversity as the inverse Simpson's index. A read counted as productive if the sequence was in-frame and lacked a premature stop codon. TCRdb trimmed public reads at Q25 via fastp, called clones via MiXCR and kept in-frame beta chains. Records with the same CDR3 protein are collapsed into one entry carrying the most frequent genes and DNA. TCRdb, not the authors, supplied the V and J calls. The sample table holds 200,000 to 250,000 distinct CDR3 sequences, of which about two thirds were seen once. Around 25% of the sample is taken by the ten largest.

RNA was isolated from bulk, unsorted tissue, and RNA quality was assessed with a NanoDrop ND-1000 and an Agilent 2100. All donors had newly diagnosed lung cancer, had not received prior chemotherapy, and were admitted for thoracic surgery in China between August and November 2014. The study excluded patients who had received radiotherapy or chemotherapy before or who had another cancer at the same time. Pieces of surgical tissue measuring about 1-2.1 cm3 were kept in RNAlater solution and held at -80 degrees C until needed. The sequenced material came from lung tumor tissue. This sequence uses TRBV4-1 and TRBJ1-2; TRBD1 is possibly the D segment (5 matching bases). This receptor was taken from a man in his sixties with non-small cell lung cancer. CDR3 region: CASSQDEAGLHGYTF. The DNA sequence follows: TGCGCCAGTAGCCAAGATGAGGCAGGGCTGCATGGCTACACCTTC.